This T cell receptor (beta chain) was identified during a study of T-cell memory formation after mild COVID-19. The V end lost 3 bases, the J end lost 8 bases, and 11 bases lay between the germline ends. CDR3 length equals 13 residues. The germline gives CDR1 LGHNT, CDR2 FRNRAP. This clonotype was counted only a few times. What it binds is unknown. TCRdb re-called the 5' RACE reads through MiXCR, storing one row per CDR3 protein. This table has roughly 350,000 distinct CDR3 sequences, 12% to 15% appearing once. Study-level findings and limits: Second-wave clones reaching peak frequency on day 37 lacked confirmed SARS-CoV-2 specificity.

The specimen sequenced was PBMCs or a T cell subset sorted from them (not recorded which). The sequence was obtained from a man between 18 and 35 years old who had mild COVID-19 (a few samples of this study predate the infection). Cell type and time point are not known. The chain employs TRBV12-5 and TRBJ2-1; tentatively, D is TRBD1 (5 bases). This CDR3 reads CASGFRQTDEQFF. Written as DNA, the CDR3 is TGTGCTAGTGGTTTCCGACAGACTGATGAGCAGTTCTTC.